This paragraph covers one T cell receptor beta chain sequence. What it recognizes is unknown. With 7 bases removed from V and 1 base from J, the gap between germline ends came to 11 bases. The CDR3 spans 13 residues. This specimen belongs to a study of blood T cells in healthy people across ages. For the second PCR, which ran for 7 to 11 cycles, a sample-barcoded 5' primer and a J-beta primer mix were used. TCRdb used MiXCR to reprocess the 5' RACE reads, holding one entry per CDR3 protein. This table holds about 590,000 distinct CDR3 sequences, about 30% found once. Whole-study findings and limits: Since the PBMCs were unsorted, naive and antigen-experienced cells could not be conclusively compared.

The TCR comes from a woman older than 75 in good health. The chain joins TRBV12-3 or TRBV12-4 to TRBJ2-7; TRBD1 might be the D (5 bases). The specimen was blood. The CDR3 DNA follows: TGTGCCAGCACAAGTAGACAGTCCTACGAGCAGTACTTC. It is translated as CASTSRQSYEQYF.